A selection of T cell receptor beta chains follows, all from one sample in a study of T-cell reconstitution after alpha-beta-depleted transplantation in children. One entry per CDR3 protein, called by TCRdb with MiXCR from the PCR reads. In the table there are 600,000 or so distinct CDR3 sequences, 23% of which are singletons. The sequenced sample was PBMCs, mostly from graft donor cells, obtained 360 days after TCRalphabeta/CD19-depleted stem cell transplant. Every receptor here comes from a boy younger than two who had a stem cell transplant for acute myeloid leukemia, so the T cells may come from the graft donor. The CDR3 runs from the conserved cysteine through the conserved F or W. The D gene is left open where the match is weak. The size entry is marked missing in some rows and otherwise reads once, few, many or a size class.

size	D	V	J	DNA	CDR3
-	-	TRBV12-3/TRBV12-4	TRBJ1-1	TGTGCCACCCGGGGGCATGAAGCTTTCTTT	CATRGHEAFF
many	-	TRBV30	TRBJ2-5	TGTGCCTGGAGTACAGCGGGTTCAATTCTCAAAAGGGAGGCGACCCAGTACTTC	CAWSTAGSILKREATQYF
-	-	TRBV7-4	TRBJ2-7	TGTGCCAGCAGCTTCCTGGCAGACTACGAGCAGTACTTC	CASSFLADYEQYF
few	-	TRBV2	TRBJ1-1	TGTGCCAGCAGTGTAATCTCGGGGAGAGTGGCTTTCTTT	CASSVISGRVAFF
many	-	TRBV20-1	TRBJ2-5	TGCAGTGCTGGGACGGTGGAGGGGGTCTTTGGGACCCAGTACTTC	CSAGTVEGVFGTQYF
many	TRBD2	TRBV5-1	TRBJ2-5	TGCGCCAGCAGAAGTAGCGGGGACGAGACCCAGTACTTC	CASRSSGDETQYF
many	TRBD2	TRBV2	TRBJ2-5	TGTGCCAGCAGTGGGCCCGGGACTAGCGTAGAGACCCAGTACTTC	CASSGPGTSVETQYF
many	-	TRBV6-5	TRBJ2-7	TGTGCCAGCAGTTTACAGGGGGGGGTCTACGAGCAGTACTTC	CASSLQGGVYEQYF
-	TRBD1	TRBV7-6	TRBJ1-1	TGTGCCAGCAGCTTCAACAGGGGCACTGAAGCTTTCTTT	CASSFNRGTEAFF
few	TRBD1	TRBV20-1	TRBJ2-4	TGCAGTGCTAGAGATCGGACAGGAGGCCAAAACATTCAGTACTTC	CSARDRTGGQNIQYF
many	-	TRBV27	TRBJ2-1	TGTGCCAGCGGAGGACGCGAAACCTACAATGAGCAGTTCTTC	CASGGRETYNEQFF
-	-	TRBV12-3/TRBV12-4	TRBJ2-1	TGTGCCAGCAGTTTTTCTGGTGAGGGGGGATACAATGAGCAGTTCTTC	CASSFSGEGGYNEQFF
many	TRBD2	TRBV20-1	TRBJ2-7	TGCAGTGCCAATCGCCCGGGGGGGCGAGCCTACGAGCAGTACTTC	CSANRPGGRAYEQYF
many	TRBD2	TRBV9	TRBJ2-5	TGTGCCAGCAGCGAAGCGGGGGGTCGTCAAGAGACCCAGTACTTC	CASSEAGGRQETQYF
-	TRBD1	TRBV19	TRBJ1-1	TGTGCCAGTACGAGAATCGACAGGGGCACTGAAGCTTTCTTT	CASTRIDRGTEAFF
few	-	TRBV20-1	TRBJ1-2	TGCAGTGCCCCGTCCCCAGGGGCTAACTATGGCTACACCTTC	CSAPSPGANYGYTF
-	-	TRBV7-2	TRBJ2-3	TGTGCCAGCAGCGCCCCCGCGTGGGATACGCAGTATTTT	CASSAPAWDTQYF
-	TRBD1	TRBV3-1	TRBJ2-4	TGTGCCAGCAGCCAAGCAGCCACAGGGGGGAAAAACATTCAGTACTTC	CASSQAATGGKNIQYF
few	-	TRBV29-1	TRBJ1-4	TGCAGCGTTGCTATACGGCCCAATGAAAAACTGTTTTTT	CSVAIRPNEKLFF
many	TRBD1	TRBV18	TRBJ1-1	TGTGCCAGCTCACAGGACAGGGGGCATGGAGCTTTCTTT	CASSQDRGHGAFF
-	TRBD1	TRBV7-2	TRBJ2-5	TGTGCCAGCAGCTTAGCGGGGACAGTGGGAGAGACCCAGTACTTC	CASSLAGTVGETQYF
-	TRBD2	TRBV20-1	TRBJ2-5	TGCAGTGCTGCACCCTGGACTAGCGGGGGGCTCATACAAGAGACCCAGTACTTC	CSAAPWTSGGLIQETQYF
few	-	TRBV30	TRBJ1-5	TGTGCCTGGGAGCCTCGCGCAGGGGGCAATCAGCCCCAGCATTTT	CAWEPRAGGNQPQHF
-	TRBD1	TRBV7-6	TRBJ1-1	TGTGCCAGCAGCGTTGGACAGGGGACCATGAACACTGAAGCTTTCTTT	CASSVGQGTMNTEAFF
few	-	TRBV27	TRBJ2-5	TGTGCCAGCAGTACACTCAGGGACAACCAAGAGACCCAGTACTTC	CASSTLRDNQETQYF
many	TRBD1	TRBV7-2	TRBJ2-3	TGTGCCAGCAGCTTGGTAGGGGGCCGTAGCACAGATACGCAGTATTTT	CASSLVGGRSTDTQYF
many	-	TRBV29-1	TRBJ2-4	TGCAGCGTTGAAGATCGGGGAGGAGGACGGTACGCCAAAAACATTCAGTACTTC	CSVEDRGGGRYAKNIQYF
many	-	TRBV20-1	TRBJ2-1	TGCAGTGCTAAGGACCACAACAATGAGCAGTTCTTC	CSAKDHNNEQFF
few	TRBD1	TRBV20-1	TRBJ2-7	TGCAGTGCTAGACCCCGGGACAGGACCTACGAGCAGTACTTC	CSARPRDRTYEQYF
many	TRBD2	TRBV20-1	TRBJ2-4	TGCAGTGCCCGGGGGGATACAGCCAAAAACATTCAGTACTTC	CSARGDTAKNIQYF
few	-	TRBV29-1	TRBJ2-5	TGCAGCGTTGAAGATTTTCGCACAGCCCAAGAGACCCAGTACTTC	CSVEDFRTAQETQYF
few	-	TRBV20-1	TRBJ1-1	TGCAGTGCCCCGGGCACTGAAGCTTTCTTT	CSAPGTEAFF
many	TRBD1	TRBV10-3	TRBJ1-2	TGTGCCATCAGTGATAGGGACAGAGCTACCGATGGCTACACCTTC	CAISDRDRATDGYTF
few	-	TRBV20-1	TRBJ2-2	TGCAGTGCTAGAGGGGTAGCGAGCACCGGGGAGCTGTTTTTT	CSARGVASTGELFF
many	-	TRBV24-1	TRBJ2-1	TGTGCCACCAGTGACCCCGCTAGGAGCTCCTACAATGAGCAGTTCTTC	CATSDPARSSYNEQFF
few	-	TRBV15	TRBJ2-5	TGTGCCACCGGGTTGGGCAGGGGGGAAGAGACCCAGTACTTC	CATGLGRGEETQYF
-	-	TRBV12-3/TRBV12-4	TRBJ1-2	TGTGCCAGCACCCGGACAGATTTGAACTATGGCTACACCTTC	CASTRTDLNYGYTF
many	-	TRBV20-1	TRBJ2-6	TGCAGTGCCAGCGCCCCCCGGGGGGCGAGTGCTGGGGCCAACGTCCTGACTTTC	CSASAPRGASAGANVLTF
few	-	TRBV20-1	TRBJ2-5	TGCAGTGCTAGCGAGTATGCCGTCATCCCCGGCGGGGAGACCCAGTACTTC	CSASEYAVIPGGETQYF
-	-	TRBV12-3/TRBV12-4	TRBJ2-3	TGTGCCAGCAGCCCGATGGGCGTCTCAGGAGATACGCAGTATTTT	CASSPMGVSGDTQYF
-	-	TRBV28	TRBJ1-2	TGTGCCAGCAGTATCTCGGGACGCTACTATGGCTACACCTTC	CASSISGRYYGYTF
-	-	TRBV20-1	TRBJ1-4	TGCAGTGCTAGAGGGGCGGTTAATGAAAAACTGTTTTTT	CSARGAVNEKLFF
few	-	TRBV21-1	TRBJ2-1	TGTGCCAGCAGCAATGGAATTCGGTACAATGAGCAGTTCTTC	CASSNGIRYNEQFF
many	-	TRBV5-1	TRBJ2-3	TGCGCCAGCAGCTTGGAACTCCAAGGAGATACGCAGTATTTT	CASSLELQGDTQYF
many	-	TRBV29-1	TRBJ2-1	TGCAGCGAGCTCACCCACAATGAGCAGTTCTTC	CSELTHNEQFF